These 5 T cell receptor beta chains share one sample of origin, sequenced in a study of blood T cell repertoires in COVID-19. TCRdb's table, derived via immunoSEQ multiplex PCR, lists solely in-frame clones and lacks some. Of a few hundred thousand clones in the sample, 70% to 90% were seen once. The material sequenced was PBMCs or T cells enriched from blood (not recorded which). All receptors come from a man aged 25 to 40 who had recovered from COVID-19.

The chain carries TRBV5-6 and TRBJ1-1; unclear D gene. The CDR3 spans 14 residues. Germline-derived CDR1 and CDR2 are SGHDT and YYEEEE. V was cut by 2 bases and J by 2 bases, with 10 bases left in between. The CDR3 spells CASSLEPFNTEAFF. The DNA of the CDR3 is TGTGCCAGCAGCTTAGAGCCTTTCAACACTGAAGCTTTCTTT.

The chain combines TRBV12-3 or TRBV12-4 with TRBJ1-3; D is ambiguous. CDR3 length: 13 residues. The V gene lost 2 bases and the J gene lost 4 bases, with 6 bases spanning the gap. The CDR3, as DNA: TGTGCCAGCAGTTTACCTGTAGGAAACACCATATATTTT. Translation gives CASSLPVGNTIYF.

This chain uses TRBV5-4 with TRBJ2-3, with TRBD2 matching over 8 bases. V was clipped by 4 bases and J by 3 bases; unmatched bases: 7. The CDR3 has 15 residues. In germline, CDR1 is SGHNT, CDR2 YYREEE (reference sequence). Here the CDR3 DNA reads TGTGCCAGCAGCCGGGCGGCGGGGGGTACAGATACGCAGTATTTT. Encoded protein: CASSRAAGGTDTQYF.

The chain links TRBV6-5 to TRBJ2-2, with D possibly being TRBD2 (5 bases). The CDR3 has 15 amino acids. The ends were cut back, 6 bases at V and 4 bases at J, with 15 bases in the middle. Germline CDR1 is MNHEY and CDR2 is SVGAGI. The CDR3 loop reads CASRRTEVSTGELFF. The CDR3 region has the DNA TGTGCCAGCAGACGGACGGAGGTTTCCACCGGGGAGCTGTTTTTT.

The rearrangement links TRBV6-5 to TRBJ1-4; D gene uncertain. V lost 7 bases to trimming and J lost 4 bases, with 16 bases between them. Germline-derived CDR1 and CDR2 are MNHEY and SVGAGI. The CDR3 consists of 15 residues. The CDR3 protein is CASTPRQEDNEKLFF. For the CDR3, the DNA is TGTGCCAGCACCCCCCGGCAGGAGGATAATGAAAAACTGTTTTTT.